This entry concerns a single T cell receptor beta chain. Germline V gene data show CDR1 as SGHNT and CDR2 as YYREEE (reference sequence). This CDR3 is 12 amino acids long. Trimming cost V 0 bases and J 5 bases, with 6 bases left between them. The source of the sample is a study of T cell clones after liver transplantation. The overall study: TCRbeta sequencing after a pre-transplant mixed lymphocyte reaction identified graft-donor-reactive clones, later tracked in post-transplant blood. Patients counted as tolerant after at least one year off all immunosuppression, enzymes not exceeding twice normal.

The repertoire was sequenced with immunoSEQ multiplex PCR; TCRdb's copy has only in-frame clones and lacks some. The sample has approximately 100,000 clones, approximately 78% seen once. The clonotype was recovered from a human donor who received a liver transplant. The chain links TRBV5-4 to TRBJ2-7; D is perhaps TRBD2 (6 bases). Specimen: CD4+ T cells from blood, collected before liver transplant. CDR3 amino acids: CASSLGGDEQYF. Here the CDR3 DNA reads TGTGCCAGCAGCTTGGGGGGGGACGAGCAGTACTTC.